This record covers a single T cell receptor beta chain. The antigen remains undetermined. Distinct nucleotide sequences in the sample also encode this CDR3. CDR3 length equals 13 residues. Trimming stripped 1 base from V and 3 bases from J, with 5 bases between. Germline V lookup: CDR1 KGHSH, CDR2 LQKENI. This record comes from a study of beta chain features in type 1 diabetes. Study information: Similarity in age, gender and cell yields was seen between patients and healthy donors.

Study observations and caveats: Within each of all four CD4+ subsets, Type 1 diabetes patients had TCRB CDR3s that were moderately but significantly shorter.

CD4+ naive, central memory, regulatory and stem cell-like memory subsets were isolated by sorting on CD45RO/CCR7/CD25/CD127/CD95/CD27. Expressed TCRB transcripts were sequenced because the entire RNA isolate underwent reverse transcription. Using immunoSEQ multiplex PCR, the repertoire was profiled, and TCRdb retains in-frame clones only, with some absent. Found here are 300,000 to 450,000 clones, over 10% of them singletons; the top ten hold roughly 0.0097%. Sequencing was performed on naive CD4+ T cells from blood. This clonotype was sampled from a woman between 18 and 29 years old with type 1 diabetes. This sequence joins TRBV18 and TRBJ2-3, with a tentative D call TRBD2 (5 bases). The CDR3 reads CASSPRGTDTQYF. The CDR3 DNA reads as TGTGCCAGCTCACCACGAGGGACAGATACGCAGTATTTT.